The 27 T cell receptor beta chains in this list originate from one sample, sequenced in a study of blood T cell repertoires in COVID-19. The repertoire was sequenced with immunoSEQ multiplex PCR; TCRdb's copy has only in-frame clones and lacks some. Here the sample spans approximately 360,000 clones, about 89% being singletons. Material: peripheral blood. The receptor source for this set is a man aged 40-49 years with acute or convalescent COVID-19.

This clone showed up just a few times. CDR3 protein: CSASPAGGGTGELFF. The CDR3 nucleotides are TGCAGTGCTAGTCCAGCGGGGGGAGGCACCGGGGAGCTGTTTTTT. The genes are TRBV20-1 and TRBJ2-2; 9 positions agree with TRBD2. V shed 3 bases, J shed 4 bases, and the junction held 6 bases outside the gene matches. Germline V lookup: CDR1 DFQATT, CDR2 SNEGSKA (reference sequence). The CDR3 extends over 15 amino acids.

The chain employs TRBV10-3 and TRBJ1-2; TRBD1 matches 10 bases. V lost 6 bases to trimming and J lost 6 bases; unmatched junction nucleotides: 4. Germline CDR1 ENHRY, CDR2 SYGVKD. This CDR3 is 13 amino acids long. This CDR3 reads CAIRGDRGNGYTF. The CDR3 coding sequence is TGTGCCATCAGAGGGGACAGGGGTAATGGCTACACCTTC.

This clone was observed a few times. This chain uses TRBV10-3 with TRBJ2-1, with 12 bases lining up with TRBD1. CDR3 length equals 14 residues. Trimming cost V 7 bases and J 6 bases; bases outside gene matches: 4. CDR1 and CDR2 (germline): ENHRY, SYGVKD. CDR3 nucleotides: TGTGCCATCAAGGGACAGGGGGCTCCCAATGAGCAGTTCTTC. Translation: CAIKGQGAPNEQFF.

The chain's CDR3 is CASSQVRQGKINEQFF. Written as DNA, the CDR3 is TGTGCCAGCAGCCAAGTGCGACAGGGAAAAATCAATGAGCAGTTCTTC. This chain joins TRBV3-1 (or the pseudogene TRBV3-2) and TRBJ2-1; 7 bases align to TRBD1. V trimming: 1 base; J trimming: 6 bases; junction bases outside the gene matches: 9. This CDR3 is 16 amino acids long. Germline values: CDR1 LGHDT, CDR2 YNNKEL (reference sequence).

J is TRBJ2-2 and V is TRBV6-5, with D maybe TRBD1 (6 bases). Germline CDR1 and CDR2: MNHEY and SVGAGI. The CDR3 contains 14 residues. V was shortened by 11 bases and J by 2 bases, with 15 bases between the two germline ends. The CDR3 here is CAGQTGRNTGELFF. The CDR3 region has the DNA TGTGCCGGACAGACAGGACGAAACACCGGGGAGCTGTTTTTT.

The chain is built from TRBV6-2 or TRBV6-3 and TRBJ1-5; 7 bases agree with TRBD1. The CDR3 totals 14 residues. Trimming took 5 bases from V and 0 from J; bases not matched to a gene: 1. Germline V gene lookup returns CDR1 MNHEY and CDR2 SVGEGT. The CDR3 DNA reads TGTGCCAGCAGTCAGGGGGATAGCAATCAGCCCCAGCATTTT. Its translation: CASSQGDSNQPQHF.

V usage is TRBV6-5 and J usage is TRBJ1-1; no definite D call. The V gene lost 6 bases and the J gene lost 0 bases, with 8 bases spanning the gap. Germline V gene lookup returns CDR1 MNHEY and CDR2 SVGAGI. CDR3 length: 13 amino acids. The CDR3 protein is CASSPGLNTEAFF. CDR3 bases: TGTGCCAGCAGCCCCGGGTTGAACACTGAAGCTTTCTTT.

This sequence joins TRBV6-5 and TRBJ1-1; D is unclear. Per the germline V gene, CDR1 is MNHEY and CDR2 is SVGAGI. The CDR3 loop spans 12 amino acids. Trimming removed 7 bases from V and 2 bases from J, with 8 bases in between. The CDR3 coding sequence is TGTGCCAGCACGGGGTATAACACTGAAGCTTTCTTT. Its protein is CASTGYNTEAFF.

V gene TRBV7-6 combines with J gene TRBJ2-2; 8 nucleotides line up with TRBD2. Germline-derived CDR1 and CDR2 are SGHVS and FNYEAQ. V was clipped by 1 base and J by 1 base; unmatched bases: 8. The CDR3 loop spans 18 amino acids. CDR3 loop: CASSLEKAGVGNTGELFF. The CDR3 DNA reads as TGTGCCAGCAGCTTAGAGAAAGCGGGAGTAGGGAACACCGGGGAGCTGTTTTTT. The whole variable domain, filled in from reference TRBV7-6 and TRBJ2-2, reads GAGVSQSPRYKVTKRGQDVALRCDPISGHVSLYWYRQALGQGPEFLTYFNYEAQQDKSGLPNDRFSAERPEGSISTLTIQRTEQRDSAMYRCASSLEKAGVGNTGELFFGEGSRLTVL.

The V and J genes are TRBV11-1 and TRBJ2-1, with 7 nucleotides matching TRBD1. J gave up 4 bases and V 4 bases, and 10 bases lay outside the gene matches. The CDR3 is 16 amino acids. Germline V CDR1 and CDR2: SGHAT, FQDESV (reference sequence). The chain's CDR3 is CASSSPVGTVYNEQFF. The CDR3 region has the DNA TGTGCCAGCAGCTCCCCTGTTGGGACAGTATACAATGAGCAGTTCTTC.

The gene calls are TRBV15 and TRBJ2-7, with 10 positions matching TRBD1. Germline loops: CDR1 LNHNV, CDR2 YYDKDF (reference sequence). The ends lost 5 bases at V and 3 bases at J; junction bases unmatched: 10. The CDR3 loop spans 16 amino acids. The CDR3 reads CATSGGRDRGLYEQYF. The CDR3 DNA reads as TGTGCCACCAGCGGAGGCCGGGACAGGGGACTCTACGAGCAGTACTTC. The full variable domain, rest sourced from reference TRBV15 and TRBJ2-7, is DAMVIQNPRYQVTQFGKPVTLSCSQTLNHNVMYWYQQKSSQAPKLLFHYYDKDFNNEADTPDNFQSRRPNTSFCFLDIRSPGLGDTAMYLCATSGGRDRGLYEQYFGPGTRLTVT.

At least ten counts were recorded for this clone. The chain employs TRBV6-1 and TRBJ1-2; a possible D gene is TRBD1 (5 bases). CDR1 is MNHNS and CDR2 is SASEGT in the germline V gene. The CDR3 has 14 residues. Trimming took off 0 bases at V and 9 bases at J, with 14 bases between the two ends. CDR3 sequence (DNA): TGTGCCAGCAGTGAAGCTTTTGACAGACCTAGCTACACCTTC. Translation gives CASSEAFDRPSYTF.

The chain's CDR3 is CASSQGRGGVSGNTIYF. CDR3 bases: TGCGCCAGCAGCCAAGGAAGAGGGGGGGTCTCTGGAAACACCATATATTTT. The chain uses TRBV4-1 and TRBJ1-3; TRBD1 is a possible D gene (6 bases). The CDR3 contains 17 residues. The ends were cut back, 1 base at V and 0 bases at J, with 13 bases in the middle. Germline V gene lookup returns CDR1 MGHRA and CDR2 YSYEKL.

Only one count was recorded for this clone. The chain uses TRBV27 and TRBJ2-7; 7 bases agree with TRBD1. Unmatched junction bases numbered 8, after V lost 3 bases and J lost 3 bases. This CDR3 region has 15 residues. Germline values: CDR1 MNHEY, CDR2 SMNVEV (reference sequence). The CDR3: CASSFEQGSFYEQYF. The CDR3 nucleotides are TGTGCCAGCAGTTTCGAACAGGGGTCTTTCTACGAGCAGTACTTC.

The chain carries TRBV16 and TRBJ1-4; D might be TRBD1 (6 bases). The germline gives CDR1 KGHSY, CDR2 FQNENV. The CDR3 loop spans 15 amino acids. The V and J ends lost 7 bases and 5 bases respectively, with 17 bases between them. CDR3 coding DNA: TGTGCCAGCACCCCCTACAGACAGGCAAATGAAAAACTGTTTTTT. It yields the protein CASTPYRQANEKLFF.

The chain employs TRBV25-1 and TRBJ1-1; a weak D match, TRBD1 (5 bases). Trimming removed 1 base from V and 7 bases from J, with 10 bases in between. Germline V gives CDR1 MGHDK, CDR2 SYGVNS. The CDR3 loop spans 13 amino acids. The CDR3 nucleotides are TGTGCCAGCAGTGAATTGGAGCAGGGTGAAGCTTTCTTT. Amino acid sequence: CASSELEQGEAFF.

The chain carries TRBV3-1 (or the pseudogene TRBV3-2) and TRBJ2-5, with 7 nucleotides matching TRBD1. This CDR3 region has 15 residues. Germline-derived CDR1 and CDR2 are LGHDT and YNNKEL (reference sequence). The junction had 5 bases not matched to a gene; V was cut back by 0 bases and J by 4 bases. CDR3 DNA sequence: TGTGCCAGCAGCCAAGAAGGGACAGTATTAGAGACCCAGTACTTC. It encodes CASSQEGTVLETQYF.

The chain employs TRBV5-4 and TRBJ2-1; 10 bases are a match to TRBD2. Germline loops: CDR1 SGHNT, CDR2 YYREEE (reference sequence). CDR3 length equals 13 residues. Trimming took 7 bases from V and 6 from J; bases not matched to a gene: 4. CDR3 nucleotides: TGTGCCAGCGGGCTAGCGGGGGTCAATGAGCAGTTCTTC. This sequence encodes CASGLAGVNEQFF. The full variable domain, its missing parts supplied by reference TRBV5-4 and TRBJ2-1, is ETGVTQSPTHLIKTRGQQVTLRCSSQSGHNTVSWYQQALGQGPQFIFQYYREEENGRGNFPPRFSGLQFPNYSSELNVNALELDDSALYLCASGLAGVNEQFFGPGTRLTVL.

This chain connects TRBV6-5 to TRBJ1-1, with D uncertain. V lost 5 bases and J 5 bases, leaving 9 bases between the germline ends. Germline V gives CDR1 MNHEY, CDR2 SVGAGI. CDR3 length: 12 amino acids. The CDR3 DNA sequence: TGTGCCAGCAGTATAAGGGAGACTGAAGCTTTCTTT. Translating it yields CASSIRETEAFF.

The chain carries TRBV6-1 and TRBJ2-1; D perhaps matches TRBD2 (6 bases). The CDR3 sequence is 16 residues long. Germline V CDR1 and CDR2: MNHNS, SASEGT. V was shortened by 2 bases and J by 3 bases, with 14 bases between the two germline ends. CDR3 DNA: TGTGCCAGCAGTGAAAGTAGTCTAGCGTTCTACAATGAGCAGTTCTTC. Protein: CASSESSLAFYNEQFF.

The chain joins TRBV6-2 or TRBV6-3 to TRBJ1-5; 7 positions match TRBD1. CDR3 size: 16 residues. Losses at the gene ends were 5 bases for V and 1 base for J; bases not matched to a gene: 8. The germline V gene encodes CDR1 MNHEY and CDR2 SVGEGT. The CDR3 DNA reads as TGTGCCAGCAGTCCCCGGGACAGTTACAGCAATCAGCCCCAGCATTTT. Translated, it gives CASSPRDSYSNQPQHF.

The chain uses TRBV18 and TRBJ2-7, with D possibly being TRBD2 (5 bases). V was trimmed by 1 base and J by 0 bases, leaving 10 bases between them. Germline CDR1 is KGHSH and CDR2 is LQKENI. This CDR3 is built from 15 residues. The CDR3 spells CASSPLTGSSYEQYF. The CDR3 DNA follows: TGTGCCAGCTCACCACTAACGGGATCCTCCTACGAGCAGTACTTC.

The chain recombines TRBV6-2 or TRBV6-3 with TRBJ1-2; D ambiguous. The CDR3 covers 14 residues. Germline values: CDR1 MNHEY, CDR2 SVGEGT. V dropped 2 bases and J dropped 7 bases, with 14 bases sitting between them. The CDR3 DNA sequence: TGTGCCAGCAGTTACGGGAGCTCGGAAGCTGGCTACACCTTC. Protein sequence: CASSYGSSEAGYTF.

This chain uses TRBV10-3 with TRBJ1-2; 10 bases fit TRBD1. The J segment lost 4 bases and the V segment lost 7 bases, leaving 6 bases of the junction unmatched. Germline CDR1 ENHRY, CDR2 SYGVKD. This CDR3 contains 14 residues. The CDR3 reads CAINAGTGVYGYTF. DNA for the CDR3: TGTGCCATCAATGCCGGGACAGGGGTCTATGGCTACACCTTC.

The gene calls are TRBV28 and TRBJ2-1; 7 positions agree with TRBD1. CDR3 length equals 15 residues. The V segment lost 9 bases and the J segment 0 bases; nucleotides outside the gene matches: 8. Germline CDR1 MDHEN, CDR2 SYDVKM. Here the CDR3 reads CASRWGQSSYNEQFF. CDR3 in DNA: TGTGCCAGTAGGTGGGGACAGAGCTCCTACAATGAGCAGTTCTTC.

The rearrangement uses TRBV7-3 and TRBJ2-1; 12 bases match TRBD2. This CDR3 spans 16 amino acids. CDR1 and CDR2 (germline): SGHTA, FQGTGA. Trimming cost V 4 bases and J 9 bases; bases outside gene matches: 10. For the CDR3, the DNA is TGTGCCAGCAGCTCCCGGACTAGCGGGGCGGGTGGTGAGCAGTTCTTC. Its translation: CASSSRTSGAGGEQFF.

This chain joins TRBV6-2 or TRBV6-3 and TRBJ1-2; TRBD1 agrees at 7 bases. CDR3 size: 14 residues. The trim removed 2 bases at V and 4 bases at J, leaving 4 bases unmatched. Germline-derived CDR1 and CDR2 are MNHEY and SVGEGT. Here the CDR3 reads CASSYDREIYGYTF. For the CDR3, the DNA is TGTGCCAGCAGTTACGACAGGGAGATCTATGGCTACACCTTC.